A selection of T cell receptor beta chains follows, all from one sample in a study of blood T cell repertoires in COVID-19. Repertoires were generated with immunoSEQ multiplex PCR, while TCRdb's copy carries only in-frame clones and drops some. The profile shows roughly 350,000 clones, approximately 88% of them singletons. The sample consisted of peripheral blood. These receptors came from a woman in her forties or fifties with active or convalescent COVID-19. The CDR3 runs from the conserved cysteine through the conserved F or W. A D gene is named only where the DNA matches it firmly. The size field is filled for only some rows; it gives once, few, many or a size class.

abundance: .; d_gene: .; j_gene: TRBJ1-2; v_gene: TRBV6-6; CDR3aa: CASSSMTVNYGYTF; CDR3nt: TGTGCCAGCAGTTCAATGACAGTGAACTATGGCTACACCTTC
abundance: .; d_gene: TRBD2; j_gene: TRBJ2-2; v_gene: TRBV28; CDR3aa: CASSSEGRVNTGELFF; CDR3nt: TGTGCCAGCAGTAGTGAAGGGAGGGTAAACACCGGGGAGCTGTTTTTT
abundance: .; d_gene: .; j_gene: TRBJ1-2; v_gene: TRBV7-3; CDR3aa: CASSLNGQGNYGYTF; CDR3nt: TGTGCCAGCAGCTTAAATGGGCAGGGGAACTATGGCTACACCTTC
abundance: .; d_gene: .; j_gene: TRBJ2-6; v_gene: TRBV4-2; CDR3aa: CASSQESYSGANVLTF; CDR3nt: TGTGCCAGCAGCCAAGAGAGTTACTCTGGGGCCAACGTCCTGACTTTC
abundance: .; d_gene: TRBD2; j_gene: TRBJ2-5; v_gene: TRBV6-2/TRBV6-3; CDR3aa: CASSYNLERGSQETQYF; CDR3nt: TGTGCCAGCAGTTACAACCTGGAGCGGGGATCCCAAGAGACCCAGTACTTC
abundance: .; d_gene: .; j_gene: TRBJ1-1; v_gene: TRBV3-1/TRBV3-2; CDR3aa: CASSQSRVTGNTEAFF; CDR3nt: TGTGCCAGCAGCCAAAGCCGAGTTACAGGGAACACTGAAGCTTTCTTT
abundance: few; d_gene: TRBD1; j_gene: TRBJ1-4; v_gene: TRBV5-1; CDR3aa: CASSPGTGGRNEKLFF; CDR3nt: TGCGCCAGCAGCCCAGGGACAGGGGGACGGAATGAAAAACTGTTTTTT
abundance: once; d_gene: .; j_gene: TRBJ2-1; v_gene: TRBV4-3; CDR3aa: CASSQEGGSYNEQFF; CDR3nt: TGCGCCAGCAGCCAAGAAGGCGGGTCCTACAATGAGCAGTTCTTC
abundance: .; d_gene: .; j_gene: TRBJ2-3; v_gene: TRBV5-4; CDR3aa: CASSSKTDTQYF; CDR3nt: TGTGCCAGCAGCTCAAAAACAGATACGCAGTATTTT
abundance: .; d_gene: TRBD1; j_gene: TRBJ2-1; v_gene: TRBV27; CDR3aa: CASSSGQGLRNEQFF; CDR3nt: TGTGCCAGCAGTTCTGGACAGGGGCTGCGGAATGAGCAGTTCTTC
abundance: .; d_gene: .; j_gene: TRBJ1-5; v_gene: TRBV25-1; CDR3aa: CASSGGLLSNQPQHF; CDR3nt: TGTGCCAGCAGTGGGGGGCTTCTTAGCAATCAGCCCCAGCATTTT
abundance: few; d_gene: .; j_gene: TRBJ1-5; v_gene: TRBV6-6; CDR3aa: CASSHGGNSNQPQHF; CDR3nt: TGTGCCAGCAGCCACGGAGGTAATAGCAATCAGCCCCAGCATTTT
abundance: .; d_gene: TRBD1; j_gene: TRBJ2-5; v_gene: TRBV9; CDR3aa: CASSVYPGQGRETQYF; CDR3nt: TGTGCCAGCAGCGTATACCCTGGACAGGGACGGGAGACCCAGTACTTC
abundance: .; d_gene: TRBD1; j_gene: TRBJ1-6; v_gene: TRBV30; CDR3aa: CAWDTGGHNSPLHF; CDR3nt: TGTGCCTGGGATACAGGGGGACACAATTCACCCCTCCACTTT
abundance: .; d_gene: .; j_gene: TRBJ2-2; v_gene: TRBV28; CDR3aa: CASTSITGYPGELFF; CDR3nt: TGTGCCAGCACCTCGATAACAGGGTACCCCGGGGAGCTGTTTTTT
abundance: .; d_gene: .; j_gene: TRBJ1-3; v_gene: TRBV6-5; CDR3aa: CASTRDLSGNTIYF; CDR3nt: TGTGCCAGCACCCGGGATCTCTCTGGAAACACCATATATTTT
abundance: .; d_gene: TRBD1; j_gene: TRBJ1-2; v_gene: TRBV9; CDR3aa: CASSVELGQGAGYTF; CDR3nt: TGTGCCAGCAGCGTAGAGTTGGGACAGGGGGCGGGCTACACCTTC
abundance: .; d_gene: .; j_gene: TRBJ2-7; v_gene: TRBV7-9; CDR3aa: CASSSLEGPNYEQYF; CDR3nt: TGTGCCAGCAGCTCCCTGGAGGGCCCGAACTACGAGCAGTACTTC
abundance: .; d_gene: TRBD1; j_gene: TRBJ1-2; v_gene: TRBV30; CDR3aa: CAWSVTPGTGAYTF; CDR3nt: TGTGCCTGGAGTGTAACTCCCGGGACAGGAGCCTACACCTTC
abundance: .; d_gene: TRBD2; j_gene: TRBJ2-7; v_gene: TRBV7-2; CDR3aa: CASSLARTSGSGSYEQYF; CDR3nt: TGTGCCAGCAGCTTAGCGCGGACTAGCGGGAGTGGCTCCTACGAGCAGTACTTC
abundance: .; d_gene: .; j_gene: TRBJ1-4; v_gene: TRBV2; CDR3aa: CANSRGWSTNEKLFF; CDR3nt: TGTGCCAACTCCAGGGGATGGTCAACTAATGAAAAACTGTTTTTT
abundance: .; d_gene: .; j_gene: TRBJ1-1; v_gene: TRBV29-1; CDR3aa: CSVTPGLHNTEAFF; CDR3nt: TGCAGCGTTACCCCGGGACTCCATAACACTGAAGCTTTCTTT
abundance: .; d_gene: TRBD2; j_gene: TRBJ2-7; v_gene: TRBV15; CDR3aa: CATSSSTGTSGTYEQYF; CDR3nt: TGTGCCACCAGCTCTTCTACCGGGACTAGCGGAACCTACGAGCAGTACTTC
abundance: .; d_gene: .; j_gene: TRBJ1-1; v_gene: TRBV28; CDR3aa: CASSLTPRGYTEAFF; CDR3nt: TGTGCCAGCAGTTTGACCCCCCGGGGATACACTGAAGCTTTCTTT
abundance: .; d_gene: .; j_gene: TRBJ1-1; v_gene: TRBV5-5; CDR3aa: CASSNQVTTEAFF; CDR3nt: TGTGCCAGCAGCAATCAGGTTACCACTGAAGCTTTCTTT
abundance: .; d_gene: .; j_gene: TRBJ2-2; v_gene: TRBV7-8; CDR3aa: CASSLKAVRPAGELFF; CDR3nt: TGTGCCAGCAGCTTAAAGGCGGTCCGGCCCGCCGGGGAGCTGTTTTTT
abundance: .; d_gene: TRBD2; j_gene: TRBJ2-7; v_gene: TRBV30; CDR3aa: CALAGGGYDYEQYF; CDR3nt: TGTGCCTTGGCCGGGGGGGGCTATGACTACGAGCAGTACTTC
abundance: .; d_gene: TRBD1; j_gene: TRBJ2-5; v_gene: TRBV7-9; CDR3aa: CASSPIPGQGERETQYF; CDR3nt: TGTGCCAGCAGCCCAATTCCGGGACAGGGGGAACGAGAGACCCAGTACTTC
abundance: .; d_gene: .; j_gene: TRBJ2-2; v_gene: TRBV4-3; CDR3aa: CASSQARNTGELFF; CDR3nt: TGCGCCAGCAGCCAAGCGCGGAACACCGGGGAGCTGTTTTTT
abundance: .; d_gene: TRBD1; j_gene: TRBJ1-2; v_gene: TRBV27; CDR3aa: CASSLTGGRYGYTF; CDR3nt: TGTGCCAGCAGTTTGACAGGGGGCAGGTATGGCTACACCTTC
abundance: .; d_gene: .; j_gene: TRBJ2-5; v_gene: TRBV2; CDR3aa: CASQQGGLREETQYF; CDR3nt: TGTGCCAGTCAGCAGGGTGGGTTGAGAGAAGAGACCCAGTACTTC
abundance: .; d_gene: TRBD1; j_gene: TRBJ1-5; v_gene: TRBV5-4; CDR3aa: CASSEDRVGPQHF; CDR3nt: TGTGCCAGCAGCGAAGACAGGGTCGGGCCCCAGCATTTT
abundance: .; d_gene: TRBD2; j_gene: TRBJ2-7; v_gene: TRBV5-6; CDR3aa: CASSAAPLAAAPYEQYF; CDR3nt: TGTGCCAGCAGCGCTGCCCCTCTAGCGGCGGCCCCATACGAGCAGTACTTC
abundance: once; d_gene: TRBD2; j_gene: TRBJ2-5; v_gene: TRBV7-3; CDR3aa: CASSLSGAGGQETQYF; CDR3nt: TGTGCCAGCAGCTTAAGCGGGGCCGGGGGGCAAGAGACCCAGTACTTC
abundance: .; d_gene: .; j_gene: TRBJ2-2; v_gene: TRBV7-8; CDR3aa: CASSLGPVPSTGELFF; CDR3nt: TGTGCCAGCAGCTTAGGTCCGGTTCCCTCCACCGGGGAGCTGTTTTTT
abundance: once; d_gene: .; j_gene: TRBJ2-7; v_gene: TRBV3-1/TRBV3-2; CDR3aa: CASSQNRVYEQYF; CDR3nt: TGTGCCAGCAGCCAAAACAGGGTTTACGAGCAGTACTTC
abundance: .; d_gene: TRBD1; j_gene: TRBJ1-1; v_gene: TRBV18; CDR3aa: CASSPGTGDDTEAFF; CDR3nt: TGTGCCAGCTCACCCGGGACAGGGGACGACACTGAAGCTTTCTTT
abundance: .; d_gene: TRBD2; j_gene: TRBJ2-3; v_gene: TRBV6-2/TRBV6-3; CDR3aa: CASSLSLAGGRLEYF; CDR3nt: TGTGCCAGCAGCCTCTCACTAGCGGGGGGTCGTTTAGAGTATTTT
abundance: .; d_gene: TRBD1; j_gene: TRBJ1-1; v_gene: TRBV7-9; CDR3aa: CASSLQRTGGTEAFF; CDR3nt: TGTGCCAGCAGCTTACAGAGGACAGGGGGCACTGAAGCTTTCTTT
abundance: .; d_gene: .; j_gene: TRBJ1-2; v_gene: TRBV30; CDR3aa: CAWRHPGATYGYTF; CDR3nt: TGTGCCTGGAGGCATCCAGGGGCCACCTATGGCTACACCTTC
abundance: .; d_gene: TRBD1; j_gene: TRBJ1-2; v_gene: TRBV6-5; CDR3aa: CASSYGAGGGYGYTF; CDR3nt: TGTGCCAGCAGTTACGGGGCAGGGGGCGGCTATGGCTACACCTTC
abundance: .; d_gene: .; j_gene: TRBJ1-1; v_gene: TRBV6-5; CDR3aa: CASGNEVGTEAFF; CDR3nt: TGTGCCAGCGGAAACGAGGTTGGCACTGAAGCTTTCTTT
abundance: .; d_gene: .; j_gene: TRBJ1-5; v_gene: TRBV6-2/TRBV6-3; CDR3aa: CASSRHDSSNQPQHF; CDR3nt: TGTGCCAGCAGTCGACATGATTCAAGCAATCAGCCCCAGCATTTT
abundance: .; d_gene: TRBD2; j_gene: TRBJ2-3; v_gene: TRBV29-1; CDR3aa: CSVQGGLAGGPRTDTQYF; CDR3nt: TGCAGCGTCCAAGGGGGACTAGCGGGAGGGCCGCGCACAGATACGCAGTATTTT
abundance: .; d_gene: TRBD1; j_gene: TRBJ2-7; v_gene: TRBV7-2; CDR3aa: CASSYGTGAYEQYF; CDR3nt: TGTGCCAGCAGCTACGGGACAGGGGCCTACGAGCAGTACTTC
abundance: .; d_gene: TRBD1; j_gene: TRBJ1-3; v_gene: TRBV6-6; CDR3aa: CASRLSGGSSGNTIYF; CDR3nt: TGTGCCAGCAGGCTGTCAGGGGGGTCCTCTGGAAACACCATATATTTT
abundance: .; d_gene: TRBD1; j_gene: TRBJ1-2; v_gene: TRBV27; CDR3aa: CASSLMSPRGNYGYTF; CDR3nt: TGTGCCAGCAGTTTAATGTCGCCCAGGGGGAACTATGGCTACACCTTC
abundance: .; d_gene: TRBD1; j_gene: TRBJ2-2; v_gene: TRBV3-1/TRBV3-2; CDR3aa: CASSQARRGPGRELFF; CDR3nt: TGTGCCAGCAGCCAAGCCCGTAGGGGGCCTGGGCGGGAGCTGTTTTTT
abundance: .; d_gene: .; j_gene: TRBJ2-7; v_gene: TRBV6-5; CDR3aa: CASSYTTSSYVYEQYF; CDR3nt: TGTGCCAGCAGTTATACCACTAGCAGTTACGTCTACGAGCAGTACTTC
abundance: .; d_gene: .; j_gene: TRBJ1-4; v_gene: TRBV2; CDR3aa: CASFIEGTEKLFF; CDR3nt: TGTGCCAGCTTTATAGAGGGTACCGAAAAACTGTTTTTT
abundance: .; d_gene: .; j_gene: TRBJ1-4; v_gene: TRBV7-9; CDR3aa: CASSRQTGYNEKLFF; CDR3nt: TGTGCCAGCAGCCGCCAGACAGGCTATAATGAAAAACTGTTTTTT
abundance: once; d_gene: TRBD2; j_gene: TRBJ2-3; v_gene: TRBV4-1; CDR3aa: CASSRGSSGTGMATDTQYF; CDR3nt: TGCGCCAGCAGCCGGGGGTCTAGCGGGACCGGAATGGCGACAGATACGCAGTATTTT
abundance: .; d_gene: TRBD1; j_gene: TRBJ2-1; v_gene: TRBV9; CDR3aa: CASSAQEGAQYNEQFF; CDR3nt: TGTGCCAGCAGCGCTCAAGAGGGGGCGCAGTACAATGAGCAGTTCTTC
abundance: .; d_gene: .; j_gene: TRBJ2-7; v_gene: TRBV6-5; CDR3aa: CASSYAGTQTGYEQYF; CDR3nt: TGTGCCAGCAGCTACGCCGGGACACAAACCGGTTACGAGCAGTACTTC
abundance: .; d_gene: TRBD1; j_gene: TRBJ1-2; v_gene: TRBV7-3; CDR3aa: CASSTGQGNGYTF; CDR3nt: TGTGCCAGCAGCACGGGACAGGGCAACGGCTACACCTTC